The next 30 T cell receptor beta chains were all read from a single sample in a study of human T cells and chemical hapten exposure. TCRdb reprocessed the RACE reads via MiXCR and lists one record per CDR3 protein. Of around 65,000 distinct CDR3 sequences detected, roughly 6.1% appear once; the ten largest clones hold around 3.6%. The time point denotes: healthy volunteer bleed at 6 weeks. It was from unfractionated whole blood that total RNA was extracted. The sequenced sample was whole blood. The source is a female donor in good health. Some clones in this sample may be carry-over from other donors' samples.

This clonotype was picked up many times. The V and J genes are TRBV29-1 and TRBJ2-6; tentative D call: TRBD1 (5 bases). The germline V gene has CDR1 SQVTM and CDR2 ANQGSEA. The V gene lost 6 bases and the J gene lost 2 bases, with 17 bases spanning the gap. This CDR3 has 16 residues. The CDR3 coding sequence is TGCAGCGTCACGTATGGGGCAGGACCTGGGGCCAACGTCCTGACTTTC. It specifies CSVTYGAGPGANVLTF.

This clonotype was picked up many times. The chain uses TRBV15 and TRBJ1-1; D gene uncertain. The germline V and J ends were trimmed by 8 bases and 2 bases, with 6 bases remaining between them. This CDR3 region has 11 residues. Germline V lookup: CDR1 LNHNV, CDR2 YYDKDF (reference sequence). The DNA of the CDR3 is TGTGCCACCCTTAACAACACTGAAGCTTTCTTT. It is translated as CATLNNTEAFF.

V and J are TRBV20-1 and TRBJ1-5; maybe TRBD1 (5 bases). From germline, CDR1 is DFQATT and CDR2 SNEGSKA (reference sequence). The CDR3 has 15 amino acids. Trimming left V 6 bases short and J 5 bases short, with 20 bases between. CDR3 residues: CSASSPGPIHQPQHF. As DNA, the CDR3 is TGCAGTGCCTCGTCGCCGGGACCCATACATCAGCCCCAGCATTTT.

This clonotype has a count of ten or more. The V gene is TRBV2, the J gene TRBJ2-4; tentative D call: TRBD2 (6 bases). Germline CDR1 and CDR2: SNHLY and FYNNEI. Trimming took 8 bases from V and 4 from J, leaving 18 bases between them. CDR3 length: 15 amino acids. The CDR3 here is CASVWGRSTKNIQYF. DNA of the CDR3: TGTGCCAGCGTGTGGGGGAGGTCTACTAAAAACATTCAGTACTTC.

There are a few counts of this clonotype. This chain links TRBV11-2 with TRBJ2-1; D might be TRBD1 (6 bases). Germline CDR1 reads SGHAT; CDR2 reads FQNNGV. The CDR3 totals 15 residues. V was cut by 0 bases and J by 9 bases, with 15 bases left in between. CDR3 sequence: CASSLDKGEFREQFF. The CDR3 DNA reads TGTGCCAGCAGCTTAGATAAGGGGGAGTTTCGTGAGCAGTTCTTC.

This clonotype appeared a few times. The rearrangement joins TRBV20-1 to TRBJ2-5; D may be TRBD1 or TRBD2 (5 bases each). The V gene's germline CDR1 is DFQATT and CDR2 SNEGSKA (reference sequence). V was pared by 0 bases and J by 5 bases, with 19 bases between. The CDR3 totals 16 residues. CDR3 amino acids: CSARDWGPAEVETQYF. The CDR3 DNA is TGCAGTGCTAGAGATTGGGGACCAGCTGAGGTGGAGACCCAGTACTTC.

This clonotype was observed a handful of times. The rearrangement joins TRBV20-1 to TRBJ1-5, with no clear D. V gave up 3 bases and J gave up 5 bases, with 11 bases separating them. The CDR3 loop spans 13 amino acids. Germline V gives CDR1 DFQATT, CDR2 SNEGSKA (reference sequence). The CDR3 loop reads CSASDSRYQPQHF. The CDR3 nucleotides read TGCAGTGCTAGTGATTCCCGCTATCAGCCCCAGCATTTT.

The CDR3 reads CASSLGPDRYNEQFF. In DNA, the CDR3 is TGTGCCAGCAGCTTGGGGCCCGACAGGTACAATGAGCAGTTCTTC. This chain connects TRBV5-4 to TRBJ2-1, with D perhaps TRBD1 (6 bases). The ends were cut back, 0 bases at V and 4 bases at J, with 11 bases in the middle. The CDR3 covers 15 residues. The germline CDR1 and CDR2 sequences are SGHNT and YYREEE (reference sequence).

This clonotype was seen ten or more times. This chain connects TRBV12-3 or TRBV12-4 to TRBJ2-1; 9 bases line up with TRBD1. The V gene end was trimmed by 2 bases and the J gene end by 5 bases; junction bases not matched to a gene: 4. The length of the CDR3 is 15 residues. For the CDR3, the DNA is TGTGCCAGCAGTTTATTCGGGACAGGGCACAATGAGCAGTTCTTC. It encodes CASSLFGTGHNEQFF.

This clonotype was seen only a few times. The chain combines TRBV7-6 with TRBJ2-7; TRBD1 aligns across 7 bases. The ends lost 4 bases at V and 0 bases at J; junction bases unmatched: 6. Germline CDR1 reads SGHVS; CDR2 reads FNYEAQ. The CDR3 covers 15 residues. The CDR3 DNA reads as TGTGCCAGCAGCTCCGGACAGGTACCCTCCTACGAGCAGTACTTC. Translating gives CASSSGQVPSYEQYF.

There are many counts of this clonotype. The chain combines TRBV28 with TRBJ2-1; TRBD2 agrees at 10 bases. The CDR3 length is 16 residues. Per germline, CDR1 MDHEN and CDR2 SYDVKM. V shed 5 bases and J 9 bases; nucleotides not matched to a gene: 13. The CDR3 region has the DNA TGTGCCAGCAGTACCAGCGGGAGGGCCCCATTGGGTGAGCAGTTCTTC. Translated: CASSTSGRAPLGEQFF.

This clonotype was seen many times. The genes are TRBV7-9 and TRBJ2-7; 8 bases map to TRBD2. The J segment lost 5 bases and the V segment lost 2 bases, leaving 8 bases of the junction unmatched. Germline V gene data show CDR1 as SEHNR and CDR2 as FQNEAQ (reference sequence). There are 15 residues in the CDR3. For the CDR3, the DNA is TGTGCCAGCAGCTTATCAGCGGGAGAATGGGACGAGCAGTACTTC. This encodes CASSLSAGEWDEQYF.

This clonotype was seen ten or more times. The chain couples TRBV27 to TRBJ2-3; TRBD2 aligns across 7 bases. The germline CDR1 and CDR2 sequences are MNHEY and SMNVEV (reference sequence). This CDR3 contains 14 residues. V lost 5 bases to trimming and J lost 2 bases; unmatched junction nucleotides: 4. CDR3 nucleotides: TGTGCCAGCAGTCCCGGGACTATCACAGATACGCAGTATTTT. Protein sequence: CASSPGTITDTQYF.

The chain carries TRBV20-1 and TRBJ1-1, with TRBD1 identical over 8 bases. CDR3 length: 14 amino acids. The V segment lost 0 bases and the J segment 4 bases; nucleotides outside the gene matches: 4. Germline V CDR1 and CDR2: DFQATT, SNEGSKA (reference sequence). The CDR3 bases are TGCAGTGCTAGAGACCCTACAGGGGGCACTGAAGCTTTCTTT. Residues: CSARDPTGGTEAFF.

The chain uses TRBV2 and TRBJ2-5, with D maybe TRBD2 (6 bases). Germline lookup yields CDR1 SNHLY and CDR2 FYNNEI. The germline V and J ends were trimmed by 11 bases and 2 bases, with 15 bases remaining between them. This CDR3 has 13 amino acids. This CDR3 reads CASRGGRQETQYF. The CDR3 nucleotides are TGTGCCTCGCGGGGCGGAAGGCAAGAGACCCAGTACTTC.

This clonotype appeared a few times. V usage is TRBV5-1 and J usage is TRBJ1-1; TRBD1 agrees at 8 bases. V lost 4 bases and J lost 1; bases outside the gene matches: 3. CDR1 and CDR2 from the germline V gene are SGHRS and YFSETQ. The CDR3 has 14 residues. This CDR3 is CASSAGTGNTEAFF. The CDR3 DNA reads as TGCGCCAGCAGCGCCGGGACAGGGAACACTGAAGCTTTCTTT.

This clonotype was counted only a few times. The V call is TRBV21-1, the J call TRBJ1-1; TRBD1, the D gene given by the table, was not confirmed from the DNA. TRBV21-1 is a documented pseudogene. The CDR3 is 14 amino acids. The CDR3 is CASSEGTGDTEAFF. CDR3 coding DNA: TGTGCCAGCAGCGAGGGGACAGGGGATACTGAAGCTTTCTTT.

This clonotype has just a few counts. The chain recombines TRBV28 with TRBJ2-3, with 12 bases identical to TRBD2. CDR3 size: 17 residues. V was pared by 3 bases and J by 4 bases, with 8 bases of the junction left unmatched. CDR1 is MDHEN, CDR2 SYDVKM, per germline. The CDR3 here is CASSLGLAGGPADTQYF. The CDR3 nucleotides are TGTGCCAGCAGTTTGGGGCTAGCGGGAGGGCCGGCAGATACGCAGTATTTT.

This chain links TRBV6-1 with TRBJ2-3; D possibly corresponds to TRBD1 (6 bases). With 0 bases removed from V and 4 bases from J, the gap between germline ends came to 8 bases. This CDR3 contains 14 residues. Per germline, CDR1 MNHNS and CDR2 SASEGT. The CDR3 nucleotides are TGTGCCAGCAGTGAAGCGCAGGGGTCAGATACGCAGTATTTT. Amino acid sequence: CASSEAQGSDTQYF.

This clonotype showed up many times. V and J are TRBV28 and TRBJ2-5; D call uncertain. V was trimmed by 7 bases and J by 1 base, leaving 19 bases between them. There are 16 residues in the CDR3. Germline CDR1 reads MDHEN; CDR2 reads SYDVKM. The CDR3 coding sequence is TGTGCCAGCATTCTTTTCCCCCCTAGGTTCCAAGAGACCCAGTACTTC. It specifies CASILFPPRFQETQYF.

Concerning this clonotype itself: A single base separates this from a much larger clone, so it may be a read error. The CDR3 DNA reads as TGTGCCAGCAGCCTGACCACGCTTCACGAGCAGTACTTC. This codes for CASSLTTLHEQYF. This sequence joins TRBV7-2 and TRBJ2-7; unclear D gene. The CDR3 contains 13 residues. V lost 5 bases to trimming and J lost 5 bases, with 13 bases between them. Germline lookup yields CDR1 SGHTA and CDR2 FQGNSA.

This clonotype was counted at least ten times. V gene TRBV20-1 combines with J gene TRBJ1-5, with 11 bases aligning to TRBD1. Trimming removed 6 bases from V and 6 bases from J; junction bases left unmatched: 7. The CDR3 totals 14 residues. The V gene's germline CDR1 is DFQATT and CDR2 SNEGSKA (reference sequence). CDR3 loop: CSARDRGGIQPQHF. The CDR3 coding sequence is TGCAGTGCAAGGGACAGGGGGGGAATTCAGCCCCAGCATTTT.

CDR3 nucleotide sequence: TGTGCCAGCAGTTTATGGGGGAATCAGCCCCAGCATTTT. It codes for CASSLWGNQPQHF. The chain links TRBV12-3 or TRBV12-4 to TRBJ1-5, with D possibly being TRBD1 (5 bases). CDR3 length: 13 residues. V lost 2 bases and J 4 bases, leaving 6 bases between the germline ends.

This clonotype has at least ten counts. The chain combines TRBV5-4 with TRBJ2-6, with 10 bases identical to TRBD2. Germline CDR1 SGHNT, CDR2 YYREEE (reference sequence). This CDR3 region has 16 residues. With 4 bases clipped from V and 3 bases from J, the junction kept 4 bases outside the gene matches. In DNA form, the CDR3 reads TGTGCCAGCAGCGGCGGGACTAGCGTTGGGGCCAACGTCCTGACTTTC. Translated, it gives CASSGGTSVGANVLTF.

This chain joins TRBV2 and TRBJ1-1, with D perhaps TRBD1 (5 bases). CDR3 length: 17 amino acids. Germline assignment: CDR1 SNHLY and CDR2 FYNNEI. Trimming stripped 2 bases from V and 0 bases from J, with 16 bases between. The CDR3 here is CASSEYRGGKVNTEAFF. CDR3 bases: TGTGCCAGCAGTGAATACCGGGGGGGGAAGGTGAACACTGAAGCTTTCTTT. The entire variable domain, with the rest obtained from reference TRBV2 and TRBJ1-1, is as follows: EPEVTQTPSHQVTQMGQEVILRCVPISNHLYFYWYRQILGQKVEFLVSFYNNEISEKSEIFDDQFSVERPDGSNFTLKIRSTKLEDSAMYFCASSEYRGGKVNTEAFFGQGTRLTVV.

This clonotype was seen many times. This rearrangement joins TRBV13 to TRBJ1-4; 9 bases are a match to TRBD1. CDR3 length: 15 residues. The germline gives CDR1 PRHDT, CDR2 FYEKMQ (reference sequence). The J segment lost 5 bases and the V segment lost 3 bases, leaving 4 bases of the junction unmatched. CDR3 nucleotides: TGTGCCAGCAGCTTTACAGGGGGCGGGAATGAAAAACTGTTTTTT. Translation: CASSFTGGGNEKLFF.

This clonotype was detected ten times or more. The chain has TRBV2 and TRBJ2-3; 8 positions agree with TRBD2. V dropped 11 bases and J dropped 3; count of bases not matched to a gene: 10. The germline CDR1 and CDR2 sequences are SNHLY and FYNNEI. The CDR3 runs to 14 residues. As DNA, the CDR3 is TGTGCCGAGGGGGTAGCGGGATTAACAGATACGCAGTATTTT. As protein: CAEGVAGLTDTQYF.

This clonotype was recorded many times. CDR3 bases: TGCAGTGCTAGAGATCCTAGCGGGAGGAGCGGTGAGCAGTTCTTC. Its protein is CSARDPSGRSGEQFF. The V and J genes are TRBV20-1 and TRBJ2-1; 11 nucleotides line up with TRBD2. V trimming: 0 bases; J trimming: 9 bases; junction bases outside the gene matches: 7. CDR1 and CDR2 from the germline V gene are DFQATT and SNEGSKA (reference sequence). This CDR3 has 15 residues.

This clonotype appeared many times. This chain connects TRBV3-1 to TRBJ2-7; D is ambiguous. CDR3 length: 14 amino acids. Germline V lookup: CDR1 LGHDT, CDR2 YNNKEL (reference sequence). V lost 1 base to trimming and J lost 4 bases, with 11 bases between them. The CDR3 is CASSQGVGIYEQYF. For the CDR3, the DNA is TGTGCCAGCAGCCAAGGAGTAGGGATATACGAGCAGTACTTC.

The table lists this clonotype with a few counts. The chain links TRBV29-1 to TRBJ2-6; D possibly corresponds to TRBD1 (6 bases). Per the germline V gene, CDR1 is SQVTM and CDR2 is ANQGSEA. V was trimmed by 7 bases and J by 0 bases, leaving 19 bases between them. The CDR3 length is 17 residues. CDR3: CSARTELVPSGANVLTF. For the CDR3, the DNA is TGCAGCGCAAGGACAGAACTAGTTCCCTCTGGGGCCAACGTCCTGACTTTC.